This T cell receptor (beta chain) was sequenced during a study of cytomegalovirus exposure and HLA in healthy donors (dated by TCRdb to 2016 to 2017). As for the study more broadly: According to a later analysis, the 100 to 150 validation repertoires were produced on the same platform as the 680 or so repertoires of the first cohort. The study aimed to test whether signatures of past pathogen exposure could be identified by cataloging public T cell receptors. A separate validation cohort of roughly 120 different subjects was used in addition to the 666-subject first cohort. High-throughput TCR immunosequencing, statistical association of individual TCRs with disease status, and machine learning were combined to predict cytomegalovirus infection status.

What the research found in general, with its limitations: A later analysis found that TCRs clustered in the first cohort also tended to co-occur in the 120 or so validation repertoires, with more than 90% of cluster scores above 0. While some public TCRs were present in many individuals, most TCR sequences turned up only very rarely across donors. According to the authors, the approach could potentially be generalized to other disease states and immunological phenotypes. In vitro tests confirmed that a few of the cytomegalovirus-associated TCR beta chains recognize cytomegalovirus antigens. The study listed 150 to 200 TCR beta chains as associated with cytomegalovirus. A later analysis had no HLA typing for the validation cohort, so co-occurrence there was scored across all 120 repertoires. Cytomegalovirus status was reported to be diagnosed by the classifier with high specificity and sensitivity in both the original and validation cohorts.

Separate from the approximately 700-subject first cohort, the validation cohort of roughly 120 subjects was the group to which the donors belonged. Library method: the immunoSEQ multiplex PCR assay. In the original analysis: A statistical classification framework was built for diagnosing cytomegalovirus status from the catalog of TCR beta chain sequences. The immuneACCESS repertoire file appears here via TCRdb, limited to in-frame rearrangements. These files lack a portion of the clones; in checked studies, under half of the deficit traces to unresolved V genes, and the cause of the others is not known. V, J and clone size derive from that table, while D and trimming were established from the DNA sequence. This sample lists 150,000 to 200,000 clones; 91% were detected once. Roughly 3% of the sample rests with the top ten. A word on this clone: Its antigen remains unidentified. No per-base quality is available; no much larger clone lies one base away.

The germline V and J ends show losses of 8 bases and 4 bases respectively, and no gene match explains 8 bases of the junction. The CDR3 runs 14 residues from the cysteine to the phenylalanine. Only CDR3 DNA is held: 42 bases, read in frame from base 1. The germline V gene yields MNHNS for CDR1 and SASEGT for CDR2. Recombination joined TRBV6-1 with TRBJ1-2; TRBD1 lines up with 9 middle nucleotides. This TCR was recovered from a woman aged 18-29 years in good health and CMV-seropositive. The material sequenced was PBMCs. The nucleotides read TGTGCCAGCGTTAGCGGACAGGGGATCTATGGCTACACCTTC. It is translated as CASVSGQGIYGYTF.